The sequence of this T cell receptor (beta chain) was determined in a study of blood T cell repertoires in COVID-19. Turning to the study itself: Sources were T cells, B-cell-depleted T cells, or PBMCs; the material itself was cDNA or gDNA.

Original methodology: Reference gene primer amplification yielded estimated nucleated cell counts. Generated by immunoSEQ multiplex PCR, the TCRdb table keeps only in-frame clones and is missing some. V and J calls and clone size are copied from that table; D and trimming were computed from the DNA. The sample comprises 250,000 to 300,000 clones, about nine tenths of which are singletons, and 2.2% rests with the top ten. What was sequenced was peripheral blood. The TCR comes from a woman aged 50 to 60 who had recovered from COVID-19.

The CDR3 is CASSWSGGRGYTF. In nucleotides, the CDR3 is TGTGCCAGCAGCTGGTCGGGGGGGCGTGGCTACACCTTC. The chain combines TRBV7-9 with TRBJ1-2, with D tentatively TRBD1 (6 bases). V was clipped by 4 bases and J by 7 bases, with 13 bases between them. This CDR3 spans 13 amino acids. In germline, CDR1 is SEHNR, CDR2 FQNEAQ (reference sequence).